This T cell receptor beta chain was identified in a study of cytotoxic CD8 clonotypes in ibrutinib-treated CLL. Looking at the study overall: The study included eleven to twelve relapsed/refractory and around 16 treatment-naive patients; 17 had IGHV unmutated disease. Study-wide results and limits: At progression, clonality fell back toward baseline after rising at ibrutinib response.

Investigators sourced approximately 2.1 micrograms of genomic DNA from cryopreserved PBMCs for TCR beta libraries. Germline V gene data show CDR1 as SGDLS and CDR2 as YYNGEE. V was pared by 4 bases and J by 2 bases, with 9 bases between. The CDR3 length is 13 residues. As concerns this clone: Antigen: not known.

T cells were sequenced at a targeted depth of 1 in 200,000 to 1 in 1 million. Here immunoSEQ multiplex PCR was the method, and the copy in TCRdb shows in-frame clones only, minus some. The sample holds approximately 350,000 clones, 60% to 80% seen once. The origin of this receptor is a human donor with chronic lymphocytic leukemia. The specimen was PBMCs, collected after 36 months of ibrutinib treatment. The rearrangement joins TRBV9 to TRBJ1-2; D is unclear. In DNA form, the CDR3 reads TGTGCCAGCAGCTATGACGAGAACTATGGCTACACCTTC. Translation: CASSYDENYGYTF.